Below, one T cell receptor (beta chain) is given with its context. CDR1 is ENHRY, CDR2 SYGVKD, per germline. The CDR3 is made up of 14 amino acids. The sample comes from a study of T cells expressing NK-cell markers. Across the study: Sequencing covered eight donors, seven HCMV-seropositive and one seronegative.

What made the TCR beta cDNA was 5'RACE template switching with UMIs. For each CDR3 protein, TCRdb gives one entry from its re-call of the 5' RACE reads, without DNA. Seen in this sample are about 160,000 distinct CDR3 sequences; the ten most common clones hold approximately 17%. The sequence was obtained from a woman aged 18-70 years in good health. The sample taken for sequencing was blood T cells: a sorted CD56 or NKG2C T cell subset, CD4+ or CD8+ T cells, or bulk PBMC T cells (not recorded which). The chain uses TRBV10-3 and TRBJ2-2; TCRdb names TRBD1, which stays unverified in the absence of DNA. The CDR3 sequence is CAIARERGTGELFF.